The 25 T cell receptor beta chains below were found in one sample sequenced in a study of shared clonotypes between healthy human individuals. Clones were read by immunoSEQ multiplex PCR, and TCRdb kept only the in-frame ones, dropping some. The sample carries some 300,000 clones, around 79% recorded once. Sequenced material: memory CD4+ T cells sorted from blood. Subset specified: CD45RA-negative fraction. These receptors were obtained from a man younger than 40 in good health.

This chain connects TRBV25-1 to TRBJ2-3; D tentatively reads TRBD1 or TRBD2 (5 bases each). Between the trimmed V and J ends, which lost 4 bases and 1 base, there was a span of 18 bases. CDR1 is MGHDK, CDR2 SYGVNS, per germline. This CDR3 contains 17 residues. As DNA, the CDR3 is TGTGCCAGCAGTGCTCCCGGGACCCACAGCGGCACAGATACGCAGTATTTT. This codes for CASSAPGTHSGTDTQYF.

The chain links TRBV11-3 to TRBJ2-4, with 7 bases that match TRBD2. Germline V gene data show CDR1 as SGHNT and CDR2 as YENEEA. The CDR3 has 13 amino acids. Trimming removed 4 bases from V and 9 bases from J; junction bases left unmatched: 6. The CDR3 DNA reads TGTGCCAGCAGCTGGACTAGTCTTAGCATTCAGTACTTC. It is translated as CASSWTSLSIQYF.

This clone was observed a single time. This chain links TRBV11-2 with TRBJ1-1, with 7 bases matching TRBD1. The CDR3 length is 14 residues. The V gene end was trimmed by 6 bases and the J gene end by 6 bases; junction bases not matched to a gene: 10. Germline CDR1 reads SGHAT; CDR2 reads FQNNGV. The CDR3 loop reads CASRIDREAPEAFF. The CDR3 nucleotides read TGTGCCAGCAGAATAGACAGGGAGGCGCCTGAAGCTTTCTTT.

J is TRBJ2-3 and V is TRBV10-2, with D perhaps matching TRBD2 (6 bases). V was clipped by 8 bases and J by 0 bases, with 12 bases between them. The CDR3 runs 14 residues. Per the germline V gene, CDR1 is WSHSY and CDR2 is SAAADI. CDR3 bases: TGCGCCAGCTACCCCGGGGGTAGCACAGATACGCAGTATTTT. This encodes CASYPGGSTDTQYF.

For this clone: This probably arose from a read error, given a far larger clone one base away. The gene calls are TRBV10-3 and TRBJ2-5, with D perhaps TRBD1 or TRBD2 (5 bases each). The CDR3 is 13 residues long. Per germline, CDR1 ENHRY and CDR2 SYGVKD. The DNA for the CDR3 is TGTACCATCAGCGAGGGGAGACAAGAGACCCAGTACTTC. It yields the protein CTISEGRQETQYF.

J is TRBJ2-7 and V is TRBV15; no definite D call. Germline-derived CDR1 and CDR2 are LNHNV and YYDKDF (reference sequence). CDR3 size: 14 residues. V dropped 5 bases and J dropped 7 bases, with 18 bases sitting between them. The CDR3 bases are TGTGCCACCAGCTCTGTTTATCCGCCTACGGAGCAGTACTTC. Residues: CATSSVYPPTEQYF.

The J gene is TRBJ2-5, the V gene TRBV30; TRBD1 aligns across 8 bases. Germline CDR1 reads GTSNPN; CDR2 reads SVGIG (reference sequence). This CDR3 has 12 residues. V was clipped by 4 bases and J by 5 bases; unmatched bases: 3. CDR3 sequence: CAWTGGLETQYF. The CDR3 DNA reads as TGTGCCTGGACAGGGGGCTTGGAGACCCAGTACTTC. The variable domain in full, completed from reference TRBV30 and TRBJ2-5, reads SQTIHQWPATLVQPVGSPLSLECTVEGTSNPNLYWYRQAAGRGLQLLFYSVGIGQISSEVPQNLSASRPQDRQFILSSKKLLLSDSGFYLCAWTGGLETQYFGPGTRLLVL.

J is TRBJ2-7 and V is TRBV30; D possibly matches TRBD1 or TRBD2 (5 bases each). Germline loops: CDR1 GTSNPN, CDR2 SVGIG (reference sequence). V lost 0 bases and J 13 bases, leaving 19 bases between the germline ends. This CDR3 is built from 13 residues. The chain's CDR3 is CAWSVIGSDRDYF. DNA of the CDR3: TGTGCCTGGAGTGTAATCGGATCGGACCGGGACTACTTC.

The V gene is TRBV5-5, the J gene TRBJ2-2; 8 bases are shared with TRBD2. The CDR3 is 14 residues long. With 7 bases clipped from V and 5 bases from J, the junction kept 7 bases outside the gene matches. CDR1 and CDR2 from the germline V gene are SGHKS and YYEKEE (reference sequence). The CDR3 DNA reads as TGTGCCAGCGGCGGACTAGCCCCAACCGGGGAGCTGTTTTTT. It codes for CASGGLAPTGELFF.

V gene TRBV29-1 combines with J gene TRBJ2-7, with D perhaps assigned TRBD1 or TRBD2 (5 bases each). Looked up from germline, CDR1 is SQVTM and CDR2 is ANQGSEA. Trimming left V 2 bases short and J 4 bases short, with 18 bases between. The CDR3 consists of 15 residues. For the CDR3, the DNA is TGCAGCGTTGAATGGGTAACGGGATCAGGGTACGAGCAGTACTTC. Translating it yields CSVEWVTGSGYEQYF.

This clone occurred once. The chain couples TRBV19 to TRBJ2-3; possible D gene TRBD1, 6 bases. Germline lookup yields CDR1 LNHDA and CDR2 SQIVND (reference sequence). Trimming cost V 1 base and J 3 bases, with 8 bases left between them. This CDR3 contains 14 residues. The CDR3 here is CASSIGTATDTQYF. The CDR3 region has the DNA TGTGCCAGTAGTATAGGGACAGCGACAGATACGCAGTATTTT.

This clone came up once. The chain has TRBV15 and TRBJ1-5; 10 bases are a match to TRBD1. Looked up from germline, CDR1 is LNHNV and CDR2 is YYDKDF (reference sequence). The CDR3 consists of 17 residues. With 3 bases clipped from V and 0 bases from J, the junction kept 5 bases outside the gene matches. DNA for the CDR3: TGTGCCACCAGCAGCCGGGACAGGGGTTATAGCAATCAGCCCCAGCATTTT. This codes for CATSSRDRGYSNQPQHF.

DNA of the CDR3: TGTGCCAGCACCATGAGGAGTGAATACGAGCAGTACTTC. Translation: CASTMRSEYEQYF. The gene calls are TRBV6-1 and TRBJ2-7; unclear D gene. Germline V gene sequence: CDR1 MNHNS, CDR2 SASEGT. This CDR3 has 13 residues. The V gene lost 7 bases and the J gene lost 4 bases, with 14 bases spanning the gap.

The CDR3 spells CASSPPGTANTEAFF. The CDR3 DNA follows: TGTGCCAGCAGTCCCCCCGGGACGGCCAACACTGAAGCTTTCTTT. The V call is TRBV28, the J call TRBJ1-1; possibly TRBD1 for D (5 bases). In germline, CDR1 is MDHEN, CDR2 SYDVKM. CDR3 length: 15 residues. Deletions cut 5 bases from V and 2 bases from J, with 15 bases between.

The gene calls are TRBV9 and TRBJ1-1; no definite D call. The CDR3 has 14 residues. The germline CDR1 and CDR2 sequences are SGDLS and YYNGEE. The V gene lost 0 bases and the J gene lost 1 base, with 7 bases spanning the gap. This CDR3 is CASSVGVWNTEAFF. CDR3 in DNA: TGTGCCAGCAGCGTAGGGGTTTGGAACACTGAAGCTTTCTTT.

The genes are TRBV10-3 and TRBJ2-5; D gene ambiguous. The CDR3 is 12 residues long. Trimming took 6 bases from V and 5 from J, leaving 10 bases between them. The V gene's germline CDR1 is ENHRY and CDR2 SYGVKD. CDR3 region: CAIRDPSETQYF. CDR3 DNA: TGTGCCATCAGGGACCCTAGTGAGACCCAGTACTTC.

The chain carries TRBV5-1 and TRBJ2-5; D call uncertain. V lost 1 base to trimming and J lost 0 bases, with 4 bases between them. Germline CDR1 SGHRS, CDR2 YFSETQ. This CDR3 contains 13 residues. As DNA, the CDR3 is TGCGCCAGCAGCTTGTTCGACCAAGAGACCCAGTACTTC. Amino acid sequence: CASSLFDQETQYF.

This chain links TRBV4-3 with TRBJ2-5, with D possibly TRBD2 on 5 matching bases. CDR1 is LGHNA, CDR2 YSLEER, per germline. V lost 5 bases and J lost 3, with 10 bases in between. The CDR3 contains 13 residues. The CDR3 loop is CASSSWGEETQYF. The CDR3 DNA follows: TGCGCCAGCAGCTCTTGGGGAGAAGAGACCCAGTACTTC.

This clone was picked up a small number of times. V usage is TRBV5-1 and J usage is TRBJ1-1, with D unresolved. The CDR3 is 14 amino acids. V lost 1 base and J lost 1, with 8 bases in between. Germline CDR1 reads SGHRS; CDR2 reads YFSETQ. The CDR3 loop reads CASSLSSQNTEAFF. For the CDR3, the DNA is TGCGCCAGCAGCTTGTCTTCGCAGAACACTGAAGCTTTCTTT.

This clone was detected a few times. The genes are TRBV11-2 and TRBJ2-7; 10 nucleotides match TRBD2. Losses at the gene ends were 2 bases for V and 6 bases for J; bases not matched to a gene: 4. The CDR3 covers 14 residues. The V gene's germline CDR1 is SGHAT and CDR2 FQNNGV. The CDR3 DNA reads as TGTGCCAGCAGCTTAAGCCTAGCGGGAGTCGAGCAGTACTTC. This codes for CASSLSLAGVEQYF.

The genes are TRBV10-3 and TRBJ1-2; possibly TRBD1 for D (5 bases). V lost 9 bases to trimming and J lost 0 bases, with 11 bases between them. Germline CDR1 and CDR2: ENHRY and SYGVKD. The CDR3 sequence is 13 residues long. The CDR3 bases are TGTGCCATTAAGGACACGACTAACTATGGCTACACCTTC. The encoded protein is CAIKDTTNYGYTF.

This chain links TRBV5-1 with TRBJ1-1, with a tentative D call TRBD1 (6 bases). Trimming removed 0 bases at V and 4 bases at J, with 16 bases between. The CDR3 is 16 residues long. Germline V gives CDR1 SGHRS, CDR2 YFSETQ. The DNA for the CDR3 is TGCGCCAGCAGCTTGGAGGGGGACCCATCGGGCACTGAAGCTTTCTTT. It yields the protein CASSLEGDPSGTEAFF.

Many counts were recorded for this clone. The J gene is TRBJ2-7, the V gene TRBV19, with TRBD1 matching over 7 bases. In germline, CDR1 is LNHDA, CDR2 SQIVND (reference sequence). The CDR3 sequence is 15 residues long. J was trimmed by 5 bases and V by 1 base; bases with no gene match: 8. The chain's CDR3 is CASSIAATGEHEQYF. Here the CDR3 DNA reads TGTGCCAGTAGTATAGCGGCAACAGGGGAACACGAGCAGTACTTC.

The chain recombines TRBV27 with TRBJ2-7; D possibly corresponds to TRBD1 (6 bases). The CDR3 runs 16 residues. CDR1 and CDR2 (germline): MNHEY, SMNVEV (reference sequence). Deletions cut 4 bases from V and 1 base from J, with 17 bases between. The CDR3 is CASSWQGPDLSYEQYF. The CDR3, as DNA: TGTGCCAGCAGTTGGCAGGGGCCCGACCTTTCCTACGAGCAGTACTTC.

This clone was observed a handful of times. The genes are TRBV9 and TRBJ2-2; D perhaps matches TRBD1 (5 bases). V dropped 0 bases and J dropped 2 bases, with 11 bases sitting between them. Germline CDR1 is SGDLS and CDR2 is YYNGEE. This CDR3 has 16 amino acids. The CDR3 DNA is TGTGCCAGCAGCGTAGCTCTAGGACAAAACACCGGGGAGCTGTTTTTT. Protein sequence: CASSVALGQNTGELFF.